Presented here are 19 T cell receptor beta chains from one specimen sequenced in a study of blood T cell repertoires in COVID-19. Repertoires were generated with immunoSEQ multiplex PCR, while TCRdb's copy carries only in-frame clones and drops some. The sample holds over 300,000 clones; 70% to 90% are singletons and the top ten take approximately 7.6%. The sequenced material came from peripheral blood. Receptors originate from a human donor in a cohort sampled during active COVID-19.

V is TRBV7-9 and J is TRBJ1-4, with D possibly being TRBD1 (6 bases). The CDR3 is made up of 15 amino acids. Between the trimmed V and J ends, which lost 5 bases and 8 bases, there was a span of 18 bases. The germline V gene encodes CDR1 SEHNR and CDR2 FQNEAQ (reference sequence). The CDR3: CASSPTGGIGEKLFF. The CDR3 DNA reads TGTGCCAGCAGCCCAACGGGGGGCATAGGGGAAAAACTGTTTTTT.

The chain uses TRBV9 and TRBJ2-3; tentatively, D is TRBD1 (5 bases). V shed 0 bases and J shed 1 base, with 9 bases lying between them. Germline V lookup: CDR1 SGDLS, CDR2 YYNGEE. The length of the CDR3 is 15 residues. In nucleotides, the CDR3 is TGTGCCAGCAGCGTAGAAGGGGCCCGCACAGATACGCAGTATTTT. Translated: CASSVEGARTDTQYF.

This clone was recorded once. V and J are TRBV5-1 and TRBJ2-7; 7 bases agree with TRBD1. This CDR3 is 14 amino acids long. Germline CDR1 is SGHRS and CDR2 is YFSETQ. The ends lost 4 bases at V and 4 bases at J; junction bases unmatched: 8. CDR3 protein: CASSLTGSPYEQYF. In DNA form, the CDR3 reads TGCGCCAGCAGCCTGACAGGGTCCCCATACGAGCAGTACTTC.

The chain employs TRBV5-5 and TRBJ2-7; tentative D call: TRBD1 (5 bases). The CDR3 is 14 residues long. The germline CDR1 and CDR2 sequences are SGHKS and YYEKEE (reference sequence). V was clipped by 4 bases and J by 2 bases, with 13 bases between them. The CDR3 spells CASSPGWYTYEQYF. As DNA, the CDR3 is TGTGCCAGCAGCCCAGGGTGGTATACCTACGAGCAGTACTTC. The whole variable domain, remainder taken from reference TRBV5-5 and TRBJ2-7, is DAGVTQSPTHLIKTRGQQVTLRCSPISGHKSVSWYQQVLGQGPQFIFQYYEKEERGRGNFPDRFSARQFPNYSSELNVNALLLGDSALYLCASSPGWYTYEQYFGPGTRLTVT.

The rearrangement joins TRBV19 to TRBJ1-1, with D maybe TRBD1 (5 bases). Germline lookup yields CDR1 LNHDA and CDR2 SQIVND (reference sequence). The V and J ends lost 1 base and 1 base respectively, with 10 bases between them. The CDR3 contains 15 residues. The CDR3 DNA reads TGTGCCAGTAGTATAGGACAGAGAAGGAACACTGAAGCTTTCTTT. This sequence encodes CASSIGQRRNTEAFF. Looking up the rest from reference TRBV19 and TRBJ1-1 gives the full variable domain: DGGITQSPKYLFRKEGQNVTLSCEQNLNHDAMYWYRQDPGQGLRLIYYSQIVNDFQKGDIAEGYSVSREKKESFPLTVTSAQKNPTAFYLCASSIGQRRNTEAFFGQGTRLTVV.

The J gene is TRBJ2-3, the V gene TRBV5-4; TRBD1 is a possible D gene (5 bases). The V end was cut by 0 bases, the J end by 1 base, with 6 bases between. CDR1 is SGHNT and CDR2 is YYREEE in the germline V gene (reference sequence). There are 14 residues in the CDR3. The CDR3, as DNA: TGTGCCAGCAGCTTGGAACAGGGCACAGATACGCAGTATTTT. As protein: CASSLEQGTDTQYF.

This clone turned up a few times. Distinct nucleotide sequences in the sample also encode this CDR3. CDR3 region: CASSLEGSTEAFF. CDR3 DNA: TGCGCCAGCAGTCTAGAAGGGAGCACTGAAGCTTTCTTT. The chain links TRBV5-1 to TRBJ1-1; no clear D gene. V was clipped by 5 bases and J by 4 bases, with 12 bases between them. There are 13 residues in the CDR3. From germline, CDR1 is SGHRS and CDR2 YFSETQ.

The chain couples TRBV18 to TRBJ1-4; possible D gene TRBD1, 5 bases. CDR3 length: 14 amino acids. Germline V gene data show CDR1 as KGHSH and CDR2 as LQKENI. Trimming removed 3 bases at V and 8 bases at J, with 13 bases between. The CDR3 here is CASSPVGGEEKLFF. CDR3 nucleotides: TGTGCCAGCTCACCCGTGGGGGGGGAAGAAAAACTGTTTTTT.

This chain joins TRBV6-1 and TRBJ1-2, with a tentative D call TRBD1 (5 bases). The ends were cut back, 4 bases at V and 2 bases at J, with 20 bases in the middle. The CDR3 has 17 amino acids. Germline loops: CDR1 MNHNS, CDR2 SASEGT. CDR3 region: CASSGSGHFTPNYGYTF. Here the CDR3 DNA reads TGTGCCAGCAGTGGCTCAGGACACTTTACCCCCAACTATGGCTACACCTTC.

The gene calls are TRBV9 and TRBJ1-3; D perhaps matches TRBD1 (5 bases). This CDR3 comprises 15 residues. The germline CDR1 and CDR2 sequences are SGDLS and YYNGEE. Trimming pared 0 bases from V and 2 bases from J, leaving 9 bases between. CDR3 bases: TGTGCCAGCAGCGTAGAGGCCAGGGCTGGAAACACCATATATTTT. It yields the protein CASSVEARAGNTIYF.

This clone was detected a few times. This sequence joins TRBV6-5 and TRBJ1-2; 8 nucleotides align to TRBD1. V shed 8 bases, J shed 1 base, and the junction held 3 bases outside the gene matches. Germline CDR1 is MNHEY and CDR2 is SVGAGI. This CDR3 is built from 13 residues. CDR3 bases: TGTGCCAGCGGCGACAGGGGTAACTATGGCTACACCTTC. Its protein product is CASGDRGNYGYTF.

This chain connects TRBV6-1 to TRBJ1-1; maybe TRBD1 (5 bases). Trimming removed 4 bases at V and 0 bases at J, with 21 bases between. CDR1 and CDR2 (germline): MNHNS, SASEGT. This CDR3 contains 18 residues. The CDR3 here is CASSGSRVRSFVNTEAFF. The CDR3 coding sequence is TGTGCCAGCAGTGGGTCCAGGGTGAGGAGTTTCGTGAACACTGAAGCTTTCTTT.

CDR3 nucleotides: TGCGCCAGCAGTGAGAGGGGGCTGGATCAGCCCCAGCATTTT. This sequence encodes CASSERGLDQPQHF. The chain carries TRBV10-2 and TRBJ1-5, with 7 bases that match TRBD1. Unmatched junction bases numbered 3, after V lost 2 bases and J lost 5 bases. The CDR3 has 14 residues. The V gene's germline CDR1 is WSHSY and CDR2 SAAADI.

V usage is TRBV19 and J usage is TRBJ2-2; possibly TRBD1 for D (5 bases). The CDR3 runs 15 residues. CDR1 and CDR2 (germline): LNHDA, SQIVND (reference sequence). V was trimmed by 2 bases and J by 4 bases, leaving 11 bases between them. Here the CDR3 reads CASSIYVQGTGELFF. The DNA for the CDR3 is TGTGCCAGTAGTATATATGTTCAGGGCACCGGGGAGCTGTTTTTT.

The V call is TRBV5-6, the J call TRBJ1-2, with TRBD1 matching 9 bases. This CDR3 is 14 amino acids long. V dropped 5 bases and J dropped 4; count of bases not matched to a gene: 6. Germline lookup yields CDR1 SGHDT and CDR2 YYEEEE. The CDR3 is CASSPTGGGYGYTF. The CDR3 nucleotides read TGTGCCAGCAGTCCTACAGGGGGCGGCTATGGCTACACCTTC.

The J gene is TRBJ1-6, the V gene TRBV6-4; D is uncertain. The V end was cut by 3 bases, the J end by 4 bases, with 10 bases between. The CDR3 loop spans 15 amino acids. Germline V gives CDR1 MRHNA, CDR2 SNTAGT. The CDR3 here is CASSEAGGYNSPLHF. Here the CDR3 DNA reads TGTGCCAGCAGTGAGGCCGGAGGGTATAATTCACCCCTCCACTTT.

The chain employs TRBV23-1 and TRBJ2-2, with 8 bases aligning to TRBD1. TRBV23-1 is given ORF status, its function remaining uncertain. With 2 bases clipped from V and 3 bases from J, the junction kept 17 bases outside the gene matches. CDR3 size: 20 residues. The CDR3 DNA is TGCGCCAGCAGTCAACCTTCGCCCGTCCAGGGGGCGCAGGACACCGGGGAGCTGTTTTTT. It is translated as CASSQPSPVQGAQDTGELFF.

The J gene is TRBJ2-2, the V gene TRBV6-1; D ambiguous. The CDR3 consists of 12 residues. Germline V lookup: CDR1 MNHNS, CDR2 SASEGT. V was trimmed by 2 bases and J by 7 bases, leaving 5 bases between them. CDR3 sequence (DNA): TGTGCCAGCAGTGAAACTCGCGGGGAGCTGTTTTTT. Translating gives CASSETRGELFF.

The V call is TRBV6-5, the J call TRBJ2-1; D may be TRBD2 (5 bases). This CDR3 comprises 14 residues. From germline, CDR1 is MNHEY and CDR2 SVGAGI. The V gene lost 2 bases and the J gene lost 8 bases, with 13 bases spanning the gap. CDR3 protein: CASSYGRGWYEQFF. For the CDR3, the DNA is TGTGCCAGCAGTTACGGCCGGGGTTGGTATGAGCAGTTCTTC.